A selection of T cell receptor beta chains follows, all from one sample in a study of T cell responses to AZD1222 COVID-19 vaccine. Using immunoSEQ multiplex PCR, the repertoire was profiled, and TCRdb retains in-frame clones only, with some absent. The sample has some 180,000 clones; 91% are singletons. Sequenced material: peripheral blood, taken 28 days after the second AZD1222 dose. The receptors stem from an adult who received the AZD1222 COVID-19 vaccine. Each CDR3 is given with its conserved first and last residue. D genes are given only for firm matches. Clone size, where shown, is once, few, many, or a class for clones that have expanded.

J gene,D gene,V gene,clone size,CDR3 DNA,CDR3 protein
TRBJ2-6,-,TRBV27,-,TGTGCCAGCAGTCCCCTCTTACTCTCTGGGGCCAACGTCCTGACTTTC,CASSPLLLSGANVLTF
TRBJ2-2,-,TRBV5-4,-,TGTGCCAGCAGCTCAGGAAGAGAACAGGGTTTCACCGGGGAGCTGTTTTTT,CASSSGREQGFTGELFF
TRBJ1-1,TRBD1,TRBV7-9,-,TGTGCCAGCAGCTTAGGGGGACAGGGGCGTGAAGCTTTCTTT,CASSLGGQGREAFF
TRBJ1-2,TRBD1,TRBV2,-,TGTGCCAGCAGTGCCGACAGGGTGGACTATGGCTACACCTTC,CASSADRVDYGYTF
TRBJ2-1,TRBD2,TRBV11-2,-,TGTGCCAGCAGCTTAAGTAGCGGGAGAAATGAGCAGTTCTTC,CASSLSSGRNEQFF
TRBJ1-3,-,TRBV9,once,TGTGCCAGCAGCGTAGGAGGGGCAGGGGCTGGAAACACCATATATTTT,CASSVGGAGAGNTIYF
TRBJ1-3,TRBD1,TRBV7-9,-,TGTGCCAGCAGCAAACAGGGGGCGTCAGGAAACACCATATATTTT,CASSKQGASGNTIYF
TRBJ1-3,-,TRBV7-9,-,TGTGCCAGCAGCTTAACGGTCTCTGGAAACACCATATATTTT,CASSLTVSGNTIYF
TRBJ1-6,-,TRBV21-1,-,TGTGCCAGCAGCAAACCCGGAGGGGTAGGGAACTCCTATAATTCACCCCTCCACTTT,CASSKPGGVGNSYNSPLHF
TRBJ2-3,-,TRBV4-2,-,TGTGCCAGCAGCCAAGTGGTCGAAGGGTCCACAGATACGCAGTATTTT,CASSQVVEGSTDTQYF
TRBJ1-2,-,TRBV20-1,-,TGCAGTGCAGTGATTAACTATGGCTACACCTTC,CSAVINYGYTF
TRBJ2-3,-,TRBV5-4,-,TGTGCCAGCAGCTTGGGCTATGGTACAGATACGCAGTATTTT,CASSLGYGTDTQYF
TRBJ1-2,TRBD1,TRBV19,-,TGTGCCAGTAGTGTTGGACAGGGCATGGCTGGCTACACCTTC,CASSVGQGMAGYTF
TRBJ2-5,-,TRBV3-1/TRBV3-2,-,TGTGCCAGCAGCCAAGGCCAGGGGGGAGAGACCCAGTACTTC,CASSQGQGGETQYF
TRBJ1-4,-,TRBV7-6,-,TGTGCCAGCAGCTCCCTTGGGGGAGGTGAAAAACTGTTTTTT,CASSSLGGGEKLFF
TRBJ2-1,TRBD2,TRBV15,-,TGTGCCACCAGCAGAGCGGGACTAGCGGAGGGGGGTGAGCAGTTCTTC,CATSRAGLAEGGEQFF
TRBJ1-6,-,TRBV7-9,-,TGTGCCAGCAGCCCCGGACGGAGGGGCTATAATTCACCCCTCCACTTT,CASSPGRRGYNSPLHF
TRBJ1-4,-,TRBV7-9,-,TGTGCCAGCAGCGAAAAACAGGCAACCGTTGAAAAACTGTTTTTT,CASSEKQATVEKLFF
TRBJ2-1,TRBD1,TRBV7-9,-,TGTGCCAGCAGCTCCGGACAGGGGATCGACAATGAGCAGTTCTTC,CASSSGQGIDNEQFF
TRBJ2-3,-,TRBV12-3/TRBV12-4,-,TGTGCCAGCAGATCGGATGATACAGATACGCAGTATTTT,CASRSDDTDTQYF
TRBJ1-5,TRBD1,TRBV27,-,TGTGCCAGCAGTTCTAGACAGGGGAGAAGCAATCAGCCCCAGCATTTT,CASSSRQGRSNQPQHF
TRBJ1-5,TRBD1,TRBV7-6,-,TGTGCCAGCAGCTTAGGACAGGGACACAATCAGCCCCAGCATTTT,CASSLGQGHNQPQHF
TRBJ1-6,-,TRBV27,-,TGTGCCAGCAGTTTAGTTCTAGAAGGGAATTCACCCCTCCACTTT,CASSLVLEGNSPLHF
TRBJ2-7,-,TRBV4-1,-,TGCGCCAGCAGCCAGGTCGTCGGAGCGGAGATTTACGAGCAGTACTTC,CASSQVVGAEIYEQYF
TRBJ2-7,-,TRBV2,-,TGTGCCATTAAAAGGGGGGCCTCGTCCTACGAGCAGTACTTC,CAIKRGASSYEQYF
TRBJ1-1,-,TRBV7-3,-,TGTGCCAGCAGCCTCGACGCGGGGATGAACACTGAAGCTTTCTTT,CASSLDAGMNTEAFF
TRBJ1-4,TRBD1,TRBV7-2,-,TGTGCCAGCAGCATAGCCGGGACAGCAGATGAAAAACTGTTTTTT,CASSIAGTADEKLFF
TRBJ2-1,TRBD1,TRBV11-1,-,TGTGCCAGCAGCTCCCGGGACAGGGGCTACAATGAGCAGTTCTTC,CASSSRDRGYNEQFF
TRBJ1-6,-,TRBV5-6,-,TGTGCCAGCAGCTGGGGGGAAGGACAGCGGTATAATTCACCCCTCCACTTT,CASSWGEGQRYNSPLHF
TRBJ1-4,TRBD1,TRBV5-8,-,TGTGCCAGCAGTGCTGAGTGGCAGGGGGCTAATGAAAAACTGTTTTTT,CASSAEWQGANEKLFF
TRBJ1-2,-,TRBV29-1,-,TGCAGCGTTGAACAGGTTGTAGGCTACACCTTC,CSVEQVVGYTF
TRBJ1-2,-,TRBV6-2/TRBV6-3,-,TGTGCCAGCAGTTACTCGGCAGTGAATGGCTACACCTTC,CASSYSAVNGYTF
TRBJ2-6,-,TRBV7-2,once,TGTGCCAGCAGCTTTGGGATCGGGTCTGGGGCCAACGTCCTGACTTTC,CASSFGIGSGANVLTF
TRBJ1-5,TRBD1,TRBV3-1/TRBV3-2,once,TGTGCCAGCAGTTTCGGACAGGGAGAGGGTCAGCCCCAGCATTTT,CASSFGQGEGQPQHF
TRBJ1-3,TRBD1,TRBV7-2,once,TGTGCCAGCAGCCCTGGGACAGGTGGAAACACCATATATTTT,CASSPGTGGNTIYF